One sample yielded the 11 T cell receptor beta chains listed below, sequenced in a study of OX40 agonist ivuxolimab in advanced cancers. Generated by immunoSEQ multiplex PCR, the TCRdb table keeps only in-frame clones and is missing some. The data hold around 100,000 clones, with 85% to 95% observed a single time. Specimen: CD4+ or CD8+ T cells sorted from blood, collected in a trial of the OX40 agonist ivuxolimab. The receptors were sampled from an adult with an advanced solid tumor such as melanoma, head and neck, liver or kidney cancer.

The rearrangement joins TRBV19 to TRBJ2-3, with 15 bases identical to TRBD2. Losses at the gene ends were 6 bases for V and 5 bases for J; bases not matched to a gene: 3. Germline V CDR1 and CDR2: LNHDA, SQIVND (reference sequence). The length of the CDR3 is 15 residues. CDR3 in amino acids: CASSRTSGRGDTQYF. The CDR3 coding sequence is TGTGCCAGTAGCCGGACTAGCGGGAGGGGAGATACGCAGTATTTT.

The CDR3 reads CASSLGLLGAGELFF. Written as DNA, the CDR3 is TGTGCCAGCAGTTTGGGCCTCCTCGGGGCCGGGGAGCTGTTTTTT. The V call is TRBV28, the J call TRBJ2-2; tentative D call: TRBD2 (5 bases). The ends were cut back, 3 bases at V and 6 bases at J, with 14 bases in the middle. The CDR3 covers 15 residues. Germline CDR1 and CDR2: MDHEN and SYDVKM.

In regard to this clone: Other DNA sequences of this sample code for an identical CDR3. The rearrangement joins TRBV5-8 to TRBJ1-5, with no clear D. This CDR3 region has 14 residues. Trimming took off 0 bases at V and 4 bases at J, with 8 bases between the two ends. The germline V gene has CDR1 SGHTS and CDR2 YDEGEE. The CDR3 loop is CASSLGRSNQPQHF. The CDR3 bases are TGTGCCAGCAGCTTGGGACGGTCGAATCAGCCCCAGCATTTT.

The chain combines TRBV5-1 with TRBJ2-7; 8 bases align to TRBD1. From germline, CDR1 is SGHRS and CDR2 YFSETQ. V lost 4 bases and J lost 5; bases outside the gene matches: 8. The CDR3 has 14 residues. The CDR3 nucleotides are TGCGCCAGCAGCCATCGGACAGGGCCCCACGAGCAGTACTTC. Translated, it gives CASSHRTGPHEQYF.

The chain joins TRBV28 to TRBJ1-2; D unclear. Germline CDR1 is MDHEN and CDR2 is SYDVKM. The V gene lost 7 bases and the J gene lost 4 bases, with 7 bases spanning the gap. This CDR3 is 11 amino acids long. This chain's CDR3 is CASTVGYGYTF. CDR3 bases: TGTGCCAGCACCGTAGGCTATGGCTACACCTTC.

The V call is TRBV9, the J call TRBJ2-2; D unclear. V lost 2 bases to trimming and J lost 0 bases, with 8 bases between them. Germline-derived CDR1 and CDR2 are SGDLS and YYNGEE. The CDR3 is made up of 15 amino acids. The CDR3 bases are TGTGCCAGCAGCGTCTGGGCAGCGAACACCGGGGAGCTGTTTTTT. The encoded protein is CASSVWAANTGELFF.

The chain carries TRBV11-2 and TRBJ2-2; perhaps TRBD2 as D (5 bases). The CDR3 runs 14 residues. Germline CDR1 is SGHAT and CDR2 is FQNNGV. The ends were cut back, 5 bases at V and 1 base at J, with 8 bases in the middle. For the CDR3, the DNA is TGTGCCAGCAGCCACAGCGGGAACACCGGGGAGCTGTTTTTT. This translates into CASSHSGNTGELFF.

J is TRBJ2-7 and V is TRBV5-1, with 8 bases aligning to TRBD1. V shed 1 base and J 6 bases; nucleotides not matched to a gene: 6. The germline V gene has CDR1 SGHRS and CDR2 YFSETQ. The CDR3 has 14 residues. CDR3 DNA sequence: TGCGCCAGCAGCTTGTCCCAGGGGGCTCTCGAGCAGTACTTC. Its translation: CASSLSQGALEQYF.

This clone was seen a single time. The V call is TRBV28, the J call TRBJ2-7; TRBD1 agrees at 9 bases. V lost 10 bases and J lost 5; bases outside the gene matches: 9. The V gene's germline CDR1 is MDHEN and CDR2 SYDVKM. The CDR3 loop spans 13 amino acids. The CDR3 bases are TGTGCCATCCTGCGGACAGGGGCCCACGAGCAGTACTTC. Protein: CAILRTGAHEQYF.

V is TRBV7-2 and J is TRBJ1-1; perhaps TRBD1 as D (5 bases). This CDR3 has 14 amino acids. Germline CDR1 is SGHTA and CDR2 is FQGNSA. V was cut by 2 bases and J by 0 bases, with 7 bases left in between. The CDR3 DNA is TGTGCCAGCAGCTTAACAGGTTTGAACACTGAAGCTTTCTTT. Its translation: CASSLTGLNTEAFF. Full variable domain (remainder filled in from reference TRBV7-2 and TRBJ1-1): GAGVSQSPSNKVTEKGKDVELRCDPISGHTALYWYRQSLGQGLEFLIYFQGNSAPDKSGLPSDRFSAERTGGSVSTLTIQRTQQEDSAVYLCASSLTGLNTEAFFGQGTRLTVV.

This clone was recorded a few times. The CDR3 protein is CASSGRVEGKYTF. The CDR3 DNA sequence: TGTGCCAGCAGCGGACGGGTAGAGGGGAAGTACACCTTC. The chain couples TRBV9 to TRBJ1-2; D might be TRBD1 (5 bases). This CDR3 contains 13 residues. Germline V gene lookup returns CDR1 SGDLS and CDR2 YYNGEE. V gave up 3 bases and J gave up 11 bases, with 17 bases separating them. Supplemented by reference TRBV9 and TRBJ1-2, the full variable domain reads DSGVTQTPKHLITATGQRVTLRCSPRSGDLSVYWYQQSLDQGLQFLIQYYNGEERAKGNILERFSAQQFPDLHSELNLSSLELGDSALYFCASSGRVEGKYTFGSGTRLTVV.